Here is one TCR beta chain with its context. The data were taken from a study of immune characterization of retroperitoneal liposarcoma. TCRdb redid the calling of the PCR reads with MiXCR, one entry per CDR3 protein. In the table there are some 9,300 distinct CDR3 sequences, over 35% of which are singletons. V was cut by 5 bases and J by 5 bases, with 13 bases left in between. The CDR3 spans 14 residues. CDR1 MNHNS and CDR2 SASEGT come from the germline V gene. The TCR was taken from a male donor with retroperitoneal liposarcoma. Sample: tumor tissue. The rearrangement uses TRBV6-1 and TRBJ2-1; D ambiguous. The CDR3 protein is CASSRSGRNNEQFF. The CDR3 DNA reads TGTGCCAGCAGTAGGTCAGGACGCAACAATGAGCAGTTCTTC.